The rows below give T cell receptor beta chains drawn from one sample of a study of cytomegalovirus exposure and HLA in healthy donors. Clones were sequenced by immunoSEQ multiplex PCR, and TCRdb holds only the in-frame ones, with some missing. This table holds about 160,000 clones. What was sequenced was PBMCs. These receptors came from a woman in her forties or fifties in good health and CMV-seronegative. Both conserved end residues are part of each CDR3. A D gene is named only where the DNA matches it firmly.

j_call d_call v_call cdr3_length cdr3_nt cdr3_aa
TRBJ1-4 TRBD1 TRBV29-1 13 TGCAGCGTTGCCCTCACAGGGGGGGAAAAACTGTTTTTT CSVALTGGEKLFF
TRBJ2-7 TRBD2 TRBV30 17 TGTGCCTGGAGTGACCCTCCGAGACTAGCGAGAACCTACGAGCAGTACTTC CAWSDPPRLARTYEQYF
TRBJ1-3 NA TRBV5-4 13 TGTGCCAGCAGCACTGGACAGGGAAACACCATATATTTT CASSTGQGNTIYF
TRBJ2-7 TRBD1 TRBV18 16 TGTGCCAGCGCACCACCGGGGACAGGCTATACCTACGAGCAGTACTTC CASAPPGTGYTYEQYF
TRBJ2-7 TRBD2 TRBV11-1 14 TGTGCCAGCAGCTCCCCCGGACTAGCCTACGAGCAGTACTTC CASSSPGLAYEQYF
TRBJ1-1 TRBD1 TRBV28 12 TGTGCCAGCAGTTTGAGGGACAGGAAAGCTTTCTTT CASSLRDRKAFF
TRBJ1-1 NA TRBV29-1 14 TGCAGCGTTGATATCCAGGAATTTGACACTGAAGCTTTCTTT CSVDIQEFDTEAFF
TRBJ2-7 TRBD1 TRBV7-3 14 TGTGCCAGCAGCACCTCGGACAGGGTCCACGAGCAGTACTTC CASSTSDRVHEQYF
TRBJ2-5 TRBD2 TRBV9 14 TGTGCCAGCAGCGTAGCTAGCGGGGGGGAGACCCAGTACTTC CASSVASGGETQYF
TRBJ1-2 NA TRBV28 13 TGTGCCAGCAGTGCGGACAGACAGGATGGCTACACCTTC CASSADRQDGYTF
TRBJ1-5 NA TRBV5-6 15 TGTGCCAGCAGCTTGTTCCAGGCCGGAAATCAGCCCCAGCATTTT CASSLFQAGNQPQHF
TRBJ2-7 NA TRBV4-3 15 TGCGCCAGCAGCCAAGTTCTGGCGGCTTCCTACGAGCAGTACTTC CASSQVLAASYEQYF
TRBJ1-1 NA TRBV28 11 TGTGCCAGCACCCAGTTCACTGAAGCTTTCTTT CASTQFTEAFF
TRBJ1-4 NA TRBV28 12 TGTGCCAGCGAATCCCGGAATGAAAAACTGTTTTTT CASESRNEKLFF
TRBJ1-4 NA TRBV28 14 TGTGCCAGCAGTGAGGGCGCAGGTAATGAAAAACTGTTTTTT CASSEGAGNEKLFF
TRBJ2-6 TRBD1 TRBV28 19 TGTGCCAGCAGCCGATGGGGGACAGAGAGTCTCTCTGGGGCCAACGTCCTGACTTTC CASSRWGTESLSGANVLTF
TRBJ1-1 NA TRBV18 13 TGTGCCAGCTCATCCCGCCGGGACACTGAAGCTTTCTTT CASSSRRDTEAFF
TRBJ2-1 TRBD2 TRBV7-9 18 TGTGCCAGCAGCGGACTAGCGGGAGAGGGGGTCGGGTACAATGAGCAGTTCTTC CASSGLAGEGVGYNEQFF
TRBJ2-1 TRBD1 TRBV15 15 TGTGCCACCAGCAGGTTAGGGTTACAGGGGCATGAGCAGTTCTTC CATSRLGLQGHEQFF